This T cell receptor beta chain was identified in a study of TIL therapy for anti-PD-1-resistant metastatic lung cancer. Study-wide background: Tumors carried a median around 1.4 non-synonymous mutations per megabase.

The germline V and J ends were trimmed by 2 bases and 3 bases, with 4 bases remaining between them. Per the germline V gene, CDR1 is MDHEN and CDR2 is SYDVKM. CDR3 length: 12 amino acids. Time point reported: pre-treatment sample, taken before nivolumab and TIL therapy. Most excised metastases sampled were pleural nodules or supraclavicular lymph nodes. Adults with stage 4 NSCLC were enrolled in a phase I trial. This was the immunoSEQ v3 assay. Repertoires were generated with immunoSEQ multiplex PCR, while TCRdb's copy carries only in-frame clones and drops some. The table has around 100,000 clones, about 71% seen once. Study-wide findings and caveats: Many TIL product clones were absent from baseline tumor, suggesting clonal contraction. The cohort had more treatment-naive, never-smoker and oncogene-addicted patients than typical.

This clone was seen ten or more times. Its antigen is as yet unknown. This receptor was obtained from a person aged 25 to 80 with non-small cell lung cancer. The sequenced sample was tumor tissue, obtained at baseline. This chain joins TRBV28 and TRBJ1-1; D ambiguous. CDR3 nucleotides: TGTGCCAGCAGTTTAAGCTACACTGAAGCTTTCTTT. This codes for CASSLSYTEAFF.